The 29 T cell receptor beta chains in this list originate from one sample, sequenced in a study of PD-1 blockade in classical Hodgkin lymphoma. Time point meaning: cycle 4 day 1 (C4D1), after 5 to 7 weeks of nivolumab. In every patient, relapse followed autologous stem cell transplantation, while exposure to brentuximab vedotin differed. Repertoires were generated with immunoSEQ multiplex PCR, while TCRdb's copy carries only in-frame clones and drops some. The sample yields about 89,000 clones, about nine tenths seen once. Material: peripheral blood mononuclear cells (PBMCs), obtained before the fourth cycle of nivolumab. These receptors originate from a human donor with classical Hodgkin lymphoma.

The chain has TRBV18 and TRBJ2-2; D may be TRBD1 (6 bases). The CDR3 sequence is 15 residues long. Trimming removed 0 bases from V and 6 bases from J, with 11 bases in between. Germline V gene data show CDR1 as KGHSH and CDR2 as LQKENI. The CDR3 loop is CASSPPGRGSGELFF. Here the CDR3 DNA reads TGTGCCAGCTCACCACCTGGCAGGGGCTCCGGGGAGCTGTTTTTT. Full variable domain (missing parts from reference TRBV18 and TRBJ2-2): NAGVMQNPRHLVRRRGQEARLRCSPMKGHSHVYWYRQLPEEGLKFMVYLQKENIIDESGMPKERFSAEFPKEGPSILRIQQVVRGDSAAYFCASSPPGRGSGELFFGEGSRLTVL.

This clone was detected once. The CDR3 is CASSVMAGAFGEQYF. The CDR3 DNA sequence: TGTGCCAGCAGCGTAATGGCAGGGGCTTTTGGCGAGCAGTACTTC. This sequence joins TRBV9 and TRBJ2-7, with D maybe TRBD1 (6 bases). The V gene's germline CDR1 is SGDLS and CDR2 YYNGEE. V lost 1 base and J 6 bases, leaving 17 bases between the germline ends. This CDR3 region has 15 residues.

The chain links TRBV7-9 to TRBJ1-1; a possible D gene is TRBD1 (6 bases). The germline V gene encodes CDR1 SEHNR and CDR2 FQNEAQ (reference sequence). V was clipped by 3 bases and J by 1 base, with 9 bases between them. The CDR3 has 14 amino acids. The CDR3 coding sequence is TGTGCCAGCAGCTTGCACAGGGCGAACACTGAAGCTTTCTTT. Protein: CASSLHRANTEAFF.

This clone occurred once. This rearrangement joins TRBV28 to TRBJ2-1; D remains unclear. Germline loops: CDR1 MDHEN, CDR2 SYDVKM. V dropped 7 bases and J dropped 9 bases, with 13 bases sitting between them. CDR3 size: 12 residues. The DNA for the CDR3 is TGTGCCAGCACCGTGGGAATCGGTGAGCAGTTCTTC. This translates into CASTVGIGEQFF.

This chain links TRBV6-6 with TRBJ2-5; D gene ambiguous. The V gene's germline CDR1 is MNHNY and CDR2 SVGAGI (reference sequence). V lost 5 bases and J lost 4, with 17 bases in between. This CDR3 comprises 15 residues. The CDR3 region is CASSTSSGASETQYF. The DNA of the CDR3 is TGTGCCAGCAGTACCTCCAGTGGCGCTTCAGAGACCCAGTACTTC.

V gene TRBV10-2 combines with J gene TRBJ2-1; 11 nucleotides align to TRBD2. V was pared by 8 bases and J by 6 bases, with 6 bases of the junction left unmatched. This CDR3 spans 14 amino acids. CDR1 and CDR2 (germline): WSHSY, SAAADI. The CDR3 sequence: CASETGTSGNEQFF. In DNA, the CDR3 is TGCGCCAGCGAGACCGGGACTAGCGGCAATGAGCAGTTCTTC.

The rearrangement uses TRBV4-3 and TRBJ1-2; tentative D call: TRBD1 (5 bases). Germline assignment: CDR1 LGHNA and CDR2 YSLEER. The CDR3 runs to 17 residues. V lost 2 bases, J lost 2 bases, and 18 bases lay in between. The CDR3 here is CASSQSGVLPGNYGYTF. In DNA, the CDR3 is TGCGCCAGCAGCCAAAGTGGGGTCCTGCCAGGGAACTATGGCTACACCTTC.

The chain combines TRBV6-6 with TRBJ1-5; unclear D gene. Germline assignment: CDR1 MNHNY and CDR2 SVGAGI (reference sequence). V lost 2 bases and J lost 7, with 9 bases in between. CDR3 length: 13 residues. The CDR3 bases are TGTGCCAGCAGTTACGAGGGAGGCCAGCCCCAGCATTTT. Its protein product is CASSYEGGQPQHF.

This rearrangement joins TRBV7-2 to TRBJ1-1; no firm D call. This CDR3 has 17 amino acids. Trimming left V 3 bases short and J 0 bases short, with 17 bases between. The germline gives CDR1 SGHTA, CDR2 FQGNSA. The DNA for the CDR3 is TGTGCCAGCAGCTTGTTTCTAACAGAATTACTGAACACTGAAGCTTTCTTT. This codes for CASSLFLTELLNTEAFF.

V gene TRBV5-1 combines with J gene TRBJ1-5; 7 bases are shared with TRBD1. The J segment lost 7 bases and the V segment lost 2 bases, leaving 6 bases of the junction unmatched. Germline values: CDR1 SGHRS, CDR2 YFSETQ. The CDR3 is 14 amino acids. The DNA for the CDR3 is TGCGCCAGCAGCTTACAGGGGCTGGGGCAGCCCCAGCATTTT. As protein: CASSLQGLGQPQHF.

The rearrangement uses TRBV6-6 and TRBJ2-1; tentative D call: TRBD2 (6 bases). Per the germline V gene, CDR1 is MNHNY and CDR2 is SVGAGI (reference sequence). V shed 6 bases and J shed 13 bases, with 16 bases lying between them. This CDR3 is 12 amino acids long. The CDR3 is CASRLGTRDQFF. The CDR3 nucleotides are TGTGCCAGCAGACTCGGGACTCGGGACCAGTTCTTC.

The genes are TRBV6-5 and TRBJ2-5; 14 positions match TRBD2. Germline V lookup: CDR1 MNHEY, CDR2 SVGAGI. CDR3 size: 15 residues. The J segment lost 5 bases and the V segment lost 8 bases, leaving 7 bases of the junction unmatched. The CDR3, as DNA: TGTGCCAGCCGATGGACTAGCGGGGGGTCGGAGACCCAGTACTTC. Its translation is CASRWTSGGSETQYF.

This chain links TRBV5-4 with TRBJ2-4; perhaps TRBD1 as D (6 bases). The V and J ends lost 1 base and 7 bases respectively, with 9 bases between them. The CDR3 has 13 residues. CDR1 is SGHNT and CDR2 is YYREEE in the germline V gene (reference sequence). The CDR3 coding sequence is TGTGCCAGCAGCTTGACAGGGATGAACATTCAGTACTTC. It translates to CASSLTGMNIQYF.

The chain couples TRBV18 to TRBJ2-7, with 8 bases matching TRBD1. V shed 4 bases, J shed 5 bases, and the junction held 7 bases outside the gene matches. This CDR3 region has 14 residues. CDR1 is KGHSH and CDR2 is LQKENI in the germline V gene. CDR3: CASSRGTGVHEQYF. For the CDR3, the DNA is TGTGCCAGCTCACGGGGGACAGGAGTACACGAGCAGTACTTC. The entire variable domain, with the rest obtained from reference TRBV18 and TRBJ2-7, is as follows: NAGVMQNPRHLVRRRGQEARLRCSPMKGHSHVYWYRQLPEEGLKFMVYLQKENIIDESGMPKERFSAEFPKEGPSILRIQQVVRGDSAAYFCASSRGTGVHEQYFGPGTRLTVT.

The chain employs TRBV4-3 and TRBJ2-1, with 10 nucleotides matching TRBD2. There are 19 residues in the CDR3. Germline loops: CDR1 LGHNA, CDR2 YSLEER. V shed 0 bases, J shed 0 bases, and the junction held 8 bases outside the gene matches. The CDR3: CASSQDTGLARSSYNEQFF. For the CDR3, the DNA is TGCGCCAGCAGCCAAGATACGGGACTAGCGCGAAGCTCCTACAATGAGCAGTTCTTC.

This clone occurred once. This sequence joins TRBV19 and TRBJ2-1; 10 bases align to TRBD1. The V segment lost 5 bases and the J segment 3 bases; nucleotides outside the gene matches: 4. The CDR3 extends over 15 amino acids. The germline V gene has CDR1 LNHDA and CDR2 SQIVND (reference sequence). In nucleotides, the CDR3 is TGTGCCAGTAGTCCGGGACAGGGGATCTACAATGAGCAGTTCTTC. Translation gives CASSPGQGIYNEQFF.

CDR3 loop: CASSFRSDYNEQFF. The DNA for the CDR3 is TGTGCCAGCAGTTTTAGGTCAGACTACAATGAGCAGTTCTTC. The chain uses TRBV28 and TRBJ2-1, with D unresolved. The CDR3 has 14 amino acids. Germline V gene lookup returns CDR1 MDHEN and CDR2 SYDVKM. Trimming left V 3 bases short and J 3 bases short, with 9 bases between.

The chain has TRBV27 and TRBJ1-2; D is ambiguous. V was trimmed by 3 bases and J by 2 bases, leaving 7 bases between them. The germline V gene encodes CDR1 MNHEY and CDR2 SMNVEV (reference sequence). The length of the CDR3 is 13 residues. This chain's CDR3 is CASSLGQNYGYTF. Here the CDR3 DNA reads TGTGCCAGCAGTTTGGGTCAGAACTATGGCTACACCTTC.

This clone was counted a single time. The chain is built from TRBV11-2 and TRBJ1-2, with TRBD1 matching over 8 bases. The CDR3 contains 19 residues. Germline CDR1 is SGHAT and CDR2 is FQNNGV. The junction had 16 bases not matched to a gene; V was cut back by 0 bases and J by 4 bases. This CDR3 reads CASSLDARGRGGGPYGYTF. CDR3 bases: TGTGCCAGCAGCTTAGATGCCAGGGGGCGTGGGGGAGGTCCCTATGGCTACACCTTC.

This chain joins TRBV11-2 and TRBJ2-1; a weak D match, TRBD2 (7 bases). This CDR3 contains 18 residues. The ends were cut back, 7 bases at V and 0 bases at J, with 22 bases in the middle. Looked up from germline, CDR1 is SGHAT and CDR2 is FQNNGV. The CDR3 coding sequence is TGTGCCAGCACCCTTTTCGTGGGGGGGGCAAGCTCCTACAATGAGCAGTTCTTC. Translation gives CASTLFVGGASSYNEQFF.

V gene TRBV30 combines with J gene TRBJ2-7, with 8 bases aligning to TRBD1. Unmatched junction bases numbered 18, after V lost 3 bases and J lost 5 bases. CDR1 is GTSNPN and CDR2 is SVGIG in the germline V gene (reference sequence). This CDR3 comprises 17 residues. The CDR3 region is CAWRKTLSWTGNHEQYF. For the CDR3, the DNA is TGTGCCTGGAGGAAAACCCTGAGTTGGACAGGGAACCACGAGCAGTACTTC.

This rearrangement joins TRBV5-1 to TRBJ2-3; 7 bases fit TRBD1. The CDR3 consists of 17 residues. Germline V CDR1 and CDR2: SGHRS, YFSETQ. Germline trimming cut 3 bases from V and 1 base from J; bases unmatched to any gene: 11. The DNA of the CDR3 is TGCGCCAGCAGCTCCCTACCCGGGGACAGACGCACAGATACGCAGTATTTT. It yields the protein CASSSLPGDRRTDTQYF.

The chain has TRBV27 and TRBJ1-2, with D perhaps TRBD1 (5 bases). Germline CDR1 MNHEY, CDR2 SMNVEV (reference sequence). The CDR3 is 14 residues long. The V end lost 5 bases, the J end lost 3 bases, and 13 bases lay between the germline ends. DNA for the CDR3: TGTGCCAGCAGTCCGCTGGGGGTAGACTATGGCTACACCTTC. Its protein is CASSPLGVDYGYTF.

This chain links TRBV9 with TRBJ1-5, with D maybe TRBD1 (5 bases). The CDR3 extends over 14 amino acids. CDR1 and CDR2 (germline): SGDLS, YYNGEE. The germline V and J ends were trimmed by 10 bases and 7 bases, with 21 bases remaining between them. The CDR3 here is CASTVAGRGQPQHF. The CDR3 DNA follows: TGTGCCTCCACCGTGGCAGGGCGGGGACAGCCCCAGCATTTT.

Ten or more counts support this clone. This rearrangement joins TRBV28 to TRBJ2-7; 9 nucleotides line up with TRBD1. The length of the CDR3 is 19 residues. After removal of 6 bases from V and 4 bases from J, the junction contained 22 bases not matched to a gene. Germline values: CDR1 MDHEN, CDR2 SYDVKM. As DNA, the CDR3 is TGTGCCAGCAGGCTCTCGTTGGTTCCCGACAGGGGGTCAGTGTACGAGCAGTACTTC. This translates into CASRLSLVPDRGSVYEQYF.

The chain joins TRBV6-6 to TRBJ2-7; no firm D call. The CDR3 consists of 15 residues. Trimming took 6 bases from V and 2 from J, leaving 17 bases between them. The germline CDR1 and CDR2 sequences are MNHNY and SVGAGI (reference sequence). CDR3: CASSSLLAVPYEQYF. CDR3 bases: TGTGCCAGCAGCTCGCTACTGGCCGTCCCCTACGAGCAGTACTTC.

DNA for the CDR3: TGTGCCAGCAGCCCCAGTATGACAGGGGGCGACGAGCAGTACTTC. Its protein product is CASSPSMTGGDEQYF. The V gene is TRBV7-9, the J gene TRBJ2-7; TRBD1 aligns across 10 bases. The CDR3 has 15 amino acids. Germline CDR1 and CDR2: SEHNR and FQNEAQ (reference sequence). Trimming cost V 5 bases and J 5 bases; bases outside gene matches: 9.

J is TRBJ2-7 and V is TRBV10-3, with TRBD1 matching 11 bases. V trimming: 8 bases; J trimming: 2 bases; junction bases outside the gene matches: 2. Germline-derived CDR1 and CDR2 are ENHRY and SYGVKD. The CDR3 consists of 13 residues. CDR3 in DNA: TGTGCCATCCTGGGACAGGGGGCCTACGAGCAGTACTTC. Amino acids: CAILGQGAYEQYF.

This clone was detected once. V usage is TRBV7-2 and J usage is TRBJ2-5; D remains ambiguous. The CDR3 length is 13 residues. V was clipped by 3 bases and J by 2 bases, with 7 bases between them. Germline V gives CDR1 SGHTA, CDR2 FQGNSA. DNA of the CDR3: TGTGCCAGCAGCTTTTCACAACAAGAGACCCAGTACTTC. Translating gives CASSFSQQETQYF.